What follows is one T cell receptor beta chain and its context. It has no known antigen specificity. Qualities for individual bases were not recorded, and no much larger clone is one base off. The CDR3 holds 14 amino acids from the cysteine to the phenylalanine. Just the 42-base CDR3 DNA is kept, in frame starting at base 1. The germline V gene specifies MDHEN as CDR1 and SYDVKM as CDR2. V has 10 bases trimmed and J has 0 bases trimmed; junction bases matching no gene number 8. Patients with autoimmune disease history or receiving systemic immunosuppression were excluded from the trial. Peripheral blood for TCR sequencing was drawn from every dose cohort at baseline, at cycle 4 day 1 and at cycle 7 day 1. The samples were taken from a phase I, first-in-human, multicenter, open-label dose-escalation trial of ivuxolimab. Adults with locally advanced or metastatic melanoma, renal cell carcinoma, hepatocellular carcinoma or head and neck squamous cell carcinoma were enrolled in the trial. Before TCR sequencing, CD4+ T cells and CD8+ T cells were sorted from peripheral blood as separate populations.

Genomic DNA was isolated from the sorted cells so that the TCRbeta CDR3 region could be sequenced. TCRbeta CDR3 regions were sequenced using the immunoSEQ Assay. Sourced from immuneACCESS, this table was stored by TCRdb with only in-frame sequences that have V and J called. A share of the clones is absent; for the studies checked, an unresolved V gene accounts for under half, and the remainder has no known explanation. For this sample the table gives 80,000 to 100,000 clones, of which roughly 89% were detected only once. The ten largest make up approximately 0.5% of the sample. The data originate from a study of OX40 agonist ivuxolimab in advanced cancers. The study in broad terms: Ivuxolimab, which targeted the costimulatory receptor OX40 (CD134), was an agonistic, fully human IgG2 monoclonal antibody. Intravenous ivuxolimab was administered to patients every 2 weeks at six dose levels: 0.01, 0.1, 0.3, 1.5, 3 and 10 mg/kg. Of the approximately 50 dose-escalation patients, hepatocellular carcinoma was present in about 20, melanoma in approximately 15, renal cell carcinoma in 9 and head and neck cancer in 9. A male proportion of around 81% and a mean age of approximately 58 years, ranging from about 23 to 90, were recorded for the dose-escalation cohort. Patients were allowed to have had prior anti-PD-1, anti-PD-L1 or anti-CTLA-4 therapy, and around 37% of the dose-escalation patients had previously received checkpoint inhibitors. Partial responses occurred in three dose-escalation patients: two with cutaneous melanoma and one with hepatocellular carcinoma. Peripheral TCRbeta sequencing aimed to test whether ivuxolimab altered TCR sequence diversity and caused clonal T-cell expansion. The paper covers the monotherapy dose-escalation part of the phase I ivuxolimab trial, which included N ≈ 54 patients.

Study-wide conclusions, independent of this receptor: At doses from 0.1 to 3.0 mg/kg, clonal expansion was seen in both CD4+ and CD8+ blood T cells between baseline and week 6. Low levels of normalized T-cell clonal expansion were also seen in some nonresponding patients. Partial responders in the 0.1-3.0 mg/kg groups had among the lowest normalized peripheral clonal expansion, especially among CD8+ T cells. Antigen specificity was not determined for the clonally expanded peripheral T cells. After ivuxolimab, CD8+ T cells had more expanded clones than CD4+ T cells on average.

The TCR originated in an adult with an advanced solid tumor such as melanoma, head and neck, liver or kidney cancer. Specimen: CD4+ or CD8+ T cells sorted from blood, collected in a trial of the OX40 agonist ivuxolimab. The rearranged chain carries TRBV28 and TRBJ1-2; 7 central bases correspond to TRBD1. The CDR3: CAIEGAGANYGYTF. The DNA sequence reads TGTGCCATCGAGGGGGCGGGTGCTAACTATGGCTACACCTTC.